This TCR beta chain was sequenced in a study of T cells after yellow fever vaccination. TCRdb re-called the 5' RACE reads through MiXCR, storing one row per CDR3 protein. The sample contains around 550,000 distinct CDR3 sequences, 15% to 20% of which appear only once. This sequence was found in a man aged 25 to 40 who received the YFV17D yellow fever vaccine. This specimen consisted of PBMCs, obtained 15 days after the yellow fever booster vaccination.

CDR3 sequence (DNA): TGTGCCAGCAGCCAGTACGAAACTCAAATAGTCCAAGAGACCCAGTACTTC. Translation gives CASSQYETQIVQETQYF. V usage is TRBV3-1 and J usage is TRBJ2-5; D gene ambiguous. The CDR3 loop spans 17 amino acids. V was shortened by 3 bases and J by 1 base, with 18 bases between the two germline ends. Looked up from germline, CDR1 is LGHDT and CDR2 is YNNKEL (reference sequence).